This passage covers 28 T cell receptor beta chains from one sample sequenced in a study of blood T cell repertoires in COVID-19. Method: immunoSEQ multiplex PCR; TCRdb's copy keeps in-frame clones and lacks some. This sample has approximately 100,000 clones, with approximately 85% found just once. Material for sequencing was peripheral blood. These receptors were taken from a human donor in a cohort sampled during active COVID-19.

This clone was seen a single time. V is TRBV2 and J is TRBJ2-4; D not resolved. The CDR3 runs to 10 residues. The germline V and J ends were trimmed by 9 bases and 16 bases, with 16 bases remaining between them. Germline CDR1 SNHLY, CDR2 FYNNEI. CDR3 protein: CASLTSSPYF. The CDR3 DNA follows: TGTGCCAGTCTCACATCTTCCCCATACTTC.

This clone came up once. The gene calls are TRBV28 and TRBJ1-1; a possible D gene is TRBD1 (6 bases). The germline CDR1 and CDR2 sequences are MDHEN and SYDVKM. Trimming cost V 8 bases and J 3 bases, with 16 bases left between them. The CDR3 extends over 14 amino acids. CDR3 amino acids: CASLGGPLYTEAFF. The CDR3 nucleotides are TGTGCCAGCCTGGGGGGGCCACTCTACACTGAAGCTTTCTTT.

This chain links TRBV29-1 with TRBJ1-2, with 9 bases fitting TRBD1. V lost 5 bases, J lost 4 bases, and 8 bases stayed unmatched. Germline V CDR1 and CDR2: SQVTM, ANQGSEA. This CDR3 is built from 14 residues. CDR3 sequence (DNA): TGCAGCGTTCCCGTGACAGGGGGGTCCTATGGCTACACCTTC. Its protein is CSVPVTGGSYGYTF.

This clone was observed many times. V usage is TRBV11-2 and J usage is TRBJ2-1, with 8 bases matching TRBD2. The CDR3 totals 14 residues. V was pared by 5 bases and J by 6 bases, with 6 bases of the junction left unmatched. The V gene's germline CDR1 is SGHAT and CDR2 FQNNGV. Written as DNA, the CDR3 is TGTGCCAGCAGCCCTGGGACTAGGGTCAATGAGCAGTTCTTC. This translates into CASSPGTRVNEQFF.

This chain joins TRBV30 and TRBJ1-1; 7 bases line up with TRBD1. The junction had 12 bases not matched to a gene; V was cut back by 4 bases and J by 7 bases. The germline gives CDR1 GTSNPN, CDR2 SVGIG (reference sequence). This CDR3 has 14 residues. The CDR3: CAWTLQGIVGEAFF. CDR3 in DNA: TGTGCCTGGACGTTACAGGGGATAGTGGGTGAAGCTTTCTTT.

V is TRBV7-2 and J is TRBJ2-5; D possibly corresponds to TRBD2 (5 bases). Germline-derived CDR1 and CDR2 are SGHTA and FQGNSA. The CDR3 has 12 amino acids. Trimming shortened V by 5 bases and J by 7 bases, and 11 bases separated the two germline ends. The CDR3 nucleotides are TGTGCCAGCAGCCCCGGGCGGGCGACCCAGTACTTC. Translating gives CASSPGRATQYF.

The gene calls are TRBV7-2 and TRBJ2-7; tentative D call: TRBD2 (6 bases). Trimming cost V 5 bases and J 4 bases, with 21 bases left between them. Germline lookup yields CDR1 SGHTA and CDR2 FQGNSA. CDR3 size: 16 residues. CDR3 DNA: TGTGCCAGCAGCCCGGAGGGGAGTTTCCTCGCGTACGAGCAGTACTTC. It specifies CASSPEGSFLAYEQYF.

CDR3 loop: CASVPPPDRVGGFF. The CDR3 coding sequence is TGCGCCAGCGTACCCCCCCCTGACAGGGTAGGGGGGTTCTTC. The V call is TRBV23-1, the J call TRBJ2-1, with 7 bases matching TRBD1. TRBV23-1 has ORF status, its function being uncertain. The CDR3 sequence is 14 residues long. With V trimmed by 8 bases and J by 15 bases, 19 bases remained unmatched.

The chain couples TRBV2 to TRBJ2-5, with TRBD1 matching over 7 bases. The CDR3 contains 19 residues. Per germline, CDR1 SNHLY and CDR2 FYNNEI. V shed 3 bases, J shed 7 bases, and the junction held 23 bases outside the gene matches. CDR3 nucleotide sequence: TGTGCCAGCAGTGATACGAGGGAAACCGGGACAGAGACTTTGGGGACCCAGTACTTC. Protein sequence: CASSDTRETGTETLGTQYF.

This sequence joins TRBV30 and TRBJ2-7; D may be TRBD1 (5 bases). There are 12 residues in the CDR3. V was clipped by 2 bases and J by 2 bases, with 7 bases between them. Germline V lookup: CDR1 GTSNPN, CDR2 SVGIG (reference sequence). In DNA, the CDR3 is TGTGCCTGGAGTCTAGGGGCCTACGAGCAGTACTTC. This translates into CAWSLGAYEQYF. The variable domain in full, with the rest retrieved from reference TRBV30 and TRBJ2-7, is SQTIHQWPATLVQPVGSPLSLECTVEGTSNPNLYWYRQAAGRGLQLLFYSVGIGQISSEVPQNLSASRPQDRQFILSSKKLLLSDSGFYLCAWSLGAYEQYFGPGTRLTVT.

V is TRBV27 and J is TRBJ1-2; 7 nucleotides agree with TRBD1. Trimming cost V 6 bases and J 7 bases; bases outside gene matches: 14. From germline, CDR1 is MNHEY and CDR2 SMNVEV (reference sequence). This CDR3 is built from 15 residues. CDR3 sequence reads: CASSREGALGGGYTF. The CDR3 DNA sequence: TGTGCCAGCAGCCGTGAGGGGGCGCTGGGTGGTGGCTACACCTTC.

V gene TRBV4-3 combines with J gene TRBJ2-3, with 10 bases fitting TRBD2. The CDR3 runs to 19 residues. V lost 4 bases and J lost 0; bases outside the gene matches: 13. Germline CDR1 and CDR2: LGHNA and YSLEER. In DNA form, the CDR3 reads TGCGCCAGCAGCCCGGAACGCCCGGGGGGACTAGCGAGCACAGATACGCAGTATTTT. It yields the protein CASSPERPGGLASTDTQYF.

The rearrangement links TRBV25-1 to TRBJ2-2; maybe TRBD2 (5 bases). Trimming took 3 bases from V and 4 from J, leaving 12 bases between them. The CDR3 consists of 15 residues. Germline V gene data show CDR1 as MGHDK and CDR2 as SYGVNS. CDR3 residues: CASSDPRAVTGELFF. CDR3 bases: TGTGCCAGCAGTGATCCCAGAGCGGTCACCGGGGAGCTGTTTTTT.

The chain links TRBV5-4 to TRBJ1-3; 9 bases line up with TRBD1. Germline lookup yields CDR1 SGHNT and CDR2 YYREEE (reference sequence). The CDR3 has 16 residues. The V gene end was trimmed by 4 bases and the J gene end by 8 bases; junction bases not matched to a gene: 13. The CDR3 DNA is TGTGCCAGCAGCCGGTTCCGGGACAGGGAGGGGGACACCATATATTTT. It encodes CASSRFRDREGDTIYF.

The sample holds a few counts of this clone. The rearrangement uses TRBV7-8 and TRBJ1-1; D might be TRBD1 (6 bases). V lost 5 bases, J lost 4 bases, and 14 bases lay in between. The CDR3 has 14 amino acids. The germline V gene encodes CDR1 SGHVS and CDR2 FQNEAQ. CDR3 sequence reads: CASSRLQGSTEAFF. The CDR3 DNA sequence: TGTGCCAGCAGCCGATTACAGGGCAGCACTGAAGCTTTCTTT.

CDR3 coding DNA: TGTGCCAGCAGTCGGGGTGGCTACGAGCAGTACTTC. Translated: CASSRGGYEQYF. V and J are TRBV6-5 and TRBJ2-7; D might be TRBD2 (5 bases). The V gene's germline CDR1 is MNHEY and CDR2 SVGAGI. V was shortened by 5 bases and J by 3 bases, with 8 bases between the two germline ends. The CDR3 is 12 residues long.

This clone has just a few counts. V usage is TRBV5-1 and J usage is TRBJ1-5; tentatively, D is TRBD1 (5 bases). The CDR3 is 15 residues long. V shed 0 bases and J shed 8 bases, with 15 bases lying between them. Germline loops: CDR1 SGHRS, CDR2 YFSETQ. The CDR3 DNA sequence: TGCGCCAGCAGCTTGGCCGGCAGGGATAGAGAGCCCCAGCATTTT. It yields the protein CASSLAGRDREPQHF.

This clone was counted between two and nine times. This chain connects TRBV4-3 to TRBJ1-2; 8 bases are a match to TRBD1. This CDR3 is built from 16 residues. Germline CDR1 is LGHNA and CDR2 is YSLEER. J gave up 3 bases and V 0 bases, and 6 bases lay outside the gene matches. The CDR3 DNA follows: TGCGCCAGCAGCCAAGATTGGACGACAGGGGACTATGGCTACACCTTC. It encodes CASSQDWTTGDYGYTF.

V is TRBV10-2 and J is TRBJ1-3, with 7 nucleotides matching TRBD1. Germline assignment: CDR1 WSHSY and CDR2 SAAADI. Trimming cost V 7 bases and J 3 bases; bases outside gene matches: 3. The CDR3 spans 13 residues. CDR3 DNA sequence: TGCGCCAGCATGGGGACAGATGGAAACACCATATATTTT. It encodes CASMGTDGNTIYF.

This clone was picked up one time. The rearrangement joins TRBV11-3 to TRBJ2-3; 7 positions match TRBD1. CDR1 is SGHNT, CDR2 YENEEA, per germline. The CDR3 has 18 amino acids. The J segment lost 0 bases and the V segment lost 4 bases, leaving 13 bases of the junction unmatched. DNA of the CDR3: TGTGCCAGCAGCTCAACCTTCGACAGGGCACCTAGCACAGATACGCAGTATTTT. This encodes CASSSTFDRAPSTDTQYF. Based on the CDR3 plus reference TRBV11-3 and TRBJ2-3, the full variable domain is EAGVVQSPRYKIIEKKQPVAFWCNPISGHNTLYWYLQNLGQGPELLIRYENEEAVDDSQLPKDRFSAERLKGVDSTLKIQPAELGDSAVYLCASSSTFDRAPSTDTQYFGPGTRLTVL.

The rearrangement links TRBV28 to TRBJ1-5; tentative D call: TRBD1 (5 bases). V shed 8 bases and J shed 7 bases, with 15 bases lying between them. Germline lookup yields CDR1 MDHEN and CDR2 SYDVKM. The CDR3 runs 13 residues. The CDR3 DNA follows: TGTGCCAGCGTTGGGGGGGGTGGGCAGCCCCAGCATTTT. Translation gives CASVGGGGQPQHF.

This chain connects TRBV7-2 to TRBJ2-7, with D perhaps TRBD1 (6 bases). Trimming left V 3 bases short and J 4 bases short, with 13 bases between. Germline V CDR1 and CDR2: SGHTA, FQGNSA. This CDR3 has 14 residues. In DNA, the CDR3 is TGTGCCAGCAGCTTGTCCAGGGGCGGGTACGAGCAGTACTTC. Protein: CASSLSRGGYEQYF.

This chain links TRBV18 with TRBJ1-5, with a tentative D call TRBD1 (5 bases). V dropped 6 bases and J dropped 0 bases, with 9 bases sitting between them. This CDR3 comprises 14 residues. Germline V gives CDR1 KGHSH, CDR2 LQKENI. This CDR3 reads CASSKTDSNQPQHF. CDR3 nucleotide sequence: TGTGCCAGCTCCAAGACAGATAGCAATCAGCCCCAGCATTTT.

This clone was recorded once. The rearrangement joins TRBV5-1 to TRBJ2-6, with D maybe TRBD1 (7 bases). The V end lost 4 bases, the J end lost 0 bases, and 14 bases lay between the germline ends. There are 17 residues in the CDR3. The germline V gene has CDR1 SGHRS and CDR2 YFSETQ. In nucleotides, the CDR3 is TGCGCCAGCAGCCCCAGGGGGGCCCTCTCTGGGGCCAACGTCCTGACTTTC. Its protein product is CASSPRGALSGANVLTF.

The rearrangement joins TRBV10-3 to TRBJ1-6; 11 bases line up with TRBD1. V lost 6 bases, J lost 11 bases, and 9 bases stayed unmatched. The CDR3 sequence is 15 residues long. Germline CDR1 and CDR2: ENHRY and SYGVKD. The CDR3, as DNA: TGTGCCATCAGCGCGGGACAGGGGGAGGATCCACCCCTCCACTTT. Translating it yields CAISAGQGEDPPLHF.

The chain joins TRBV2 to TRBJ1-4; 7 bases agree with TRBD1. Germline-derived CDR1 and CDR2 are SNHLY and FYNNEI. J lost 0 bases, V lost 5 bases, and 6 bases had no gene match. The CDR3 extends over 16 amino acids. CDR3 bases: TGTGCCAGCAGTTTGGGACAGTTTGCAACTAATGAAAAACTGTTTTTT. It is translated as CASSLGQFATNEKLFF.

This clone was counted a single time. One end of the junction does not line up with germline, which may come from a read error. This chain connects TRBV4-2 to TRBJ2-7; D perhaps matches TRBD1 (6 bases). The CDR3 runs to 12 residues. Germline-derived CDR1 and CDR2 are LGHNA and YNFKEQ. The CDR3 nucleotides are TGTGCCAGCAGCCAAGATAGGACAGAGCCGTACTTC. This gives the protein CASSQDRTEPYF.

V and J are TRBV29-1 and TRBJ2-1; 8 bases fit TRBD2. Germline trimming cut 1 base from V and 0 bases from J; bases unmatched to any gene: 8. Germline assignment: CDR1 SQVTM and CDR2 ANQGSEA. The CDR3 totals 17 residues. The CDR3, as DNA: TGCAGCGTTGAAGGTATCATGAGCGGGAGCTCCTACAATGAGCAGTTCTTC. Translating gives CSVEGIMSGSSYNEQFF.